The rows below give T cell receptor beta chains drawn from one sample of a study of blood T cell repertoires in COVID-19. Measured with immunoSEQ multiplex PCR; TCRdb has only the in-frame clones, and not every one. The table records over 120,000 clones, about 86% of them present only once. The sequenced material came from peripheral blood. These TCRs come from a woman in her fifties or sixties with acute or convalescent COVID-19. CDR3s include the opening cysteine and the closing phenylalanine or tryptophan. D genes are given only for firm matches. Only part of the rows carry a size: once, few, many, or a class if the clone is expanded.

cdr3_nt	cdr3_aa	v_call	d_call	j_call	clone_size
TGTGCCAGCAGCTTATCAGGAAACACCGGGGAGCTGTTTTTT	CASSLSGNTGELFF	TRBV5-4	.	TRBJ2-2	.
TGTGCCAGCAGCTCTTGGACAGGGGGCTTCCAAGAGACCCAGTACTTC	CASSSWTGGFQETQYF	TRBV5-5	TRBD1	TRBJ2-5	.
TGTGCCAGCAGTTCAGGGTCCTATGGCTACACCTTC	CASSSGSYGYTF	TRBV6-5	.	TRBJ1-2	.
TGCAGCGTTTGGACTAGCGGGAGGCCCTACGAGCAGTACTTC	CSVWTSGRPYEQYF	TRBV29-1	TRBD2	TRBJ2-7	.
TGTGCCAGCAGTGCTAAGCAGAACACCGGGGAGCTGTTTTTT	CASSAKQNTGELFF	TRBV2	.	TRBJ2-2	.
TGTGCCAGCAGTTACGACAGGAATTCACCCCTCCACTTT	CASSYDRNSPLHF	TRBV6-5	.	TRBJ1-6	once
TGTGCCAGCAGTTTACGGTACACTGAAGCTTTCTTT	CASSLRYTEAFF	TRBV28	.	TRBJ1-1	.
TGTGCCAGCAGCTTTGGGGGGCTAGCGGGAGTTTCGGGCACCGGGGAGCTGTTTTTT	CASSFGGLAGVSGTGELFF	TRBV7-6	TRBD2	TRBJ2-2	.
TGCGCCAGCAGCCAAGATCTGGGGGCCCTGACTTACAATGAGCAGTTCTTC	CASSQDLGALTYNEQFF	TRBV4-3	.	TRBJ2-1	.
TGTGCCAGCAGCTTGGCCGAGGCGAATGAGCAGTTCTTC	CASSLAEANEQFF	TRBV5-4	.	TRBJ2-1	few
TGTGCCAGCAGTCTGGAGGGATTCAGGGCTATAGCCAAAAACATTCAGTACTTC	CASSLEGFRAIAKNIQYF	TRBV27	.	TRBJ2-4	.
TGTGCCAGCAGTAGCGAGGAGACTGGAAACACCATATATTTT	CASSSEETGNTIYF	TRBV6-6	.	TRBJ1-3	.
TGTGCCAGCAGTTCGGGGGCAGGGGGCCTAGGAAACACCATATATTTT	CASSSGAGGLGNTIYF	TRBV6-6	TRBD1	TRBJ1-3	.
TGCAGCGTAGACAGGGGGTCTAACTATGGCTACACCTTC	CSVDRGSNYGYTF	TRBV29-1	TRBD1	TRBJ1-2	few
TGTGCCAGCAGTGGGACTAGCGCGCAGTATTTT	CASSGTSAQYF	TRBV2	TRBD2	TRBJ2-3	.
TGTGCCAGCAGTGAACGGGGGGCGGGCAATGAAAAACTGTTTTTT	CASSERGAGNEKLFF	TRBV25-1	.	TRBJ1-4	.
TGCGCCAGCAGCCCCGGGACAGGGTATGGCTACACCTTC	CASSPGTGYGYTF	TRBV5-1	TRBD1	TRBJ1-2	.
TGTGCCAGTAGTATAGTTGGGACTAGCGGCACAGATACGCAGTATTTT	CASSIVGTSGTDTQYF	TRBV19	TRBD2	TRBJ2-3	.
TGTGCCAGCAGTGTCTCTAGCACAGATACGCAGTATTTT	CASSVSSTDTQYF	TRBV28	.	TRBJ2-3	.
TGTGCCAGCAGCCGCGACAGGGGGCGTTCCTACGAGCAGTACTTC	CASSRDRGRSYEQYF	TRBV5-4	TRBD1	TRBJ2-7	once
TGTGCCAGCAGCCAAGTCGGCGGGATGGGGTCCTACAATGAGCAGTTCTTC	CASSQVGGMGSYNEQFF	TRBV3-1/TRBV3-2	.	TRBJ2-1	.
TGTGCCAGCAGCCAGGGTAGCCTCGGGGTGAAGTTCTTC	CASSQGSLGVKFF	TRBV3-1/TRBV3-2	.	TRBJ2-1	.
TGTGCCAGTACCCCGTTAGCGGGCGATCAGCAGTATTTT	CASTPLAGDQQYF	TRBV18	TRBD2	TRBJ2-3	once
TGTGCCAGCAGCCTCCGAGGGATAAACTATGGCTACACCTTC	CASSLRGINYGYTF	TRBV3-1/TRBV3-2	.	TRBJ1-2	.
TGCAGCGTACGTGTCAGGGGCGGCGGGGAGCTGTTTTTT	CSVRVRGGGELFF	TRBV29-1	.	TRBJ2-2	.
TGTGCCTGGAGTGTTTGGGGCGGGATCAGTAATGAGCAGTTCTTC	CAWSVWGGISNEQFF	TRBV30	.	TRBJ2-1	.
TGCAGTGCTAGTTCTAGCGGGATCGACGAGCAGTACTTC	CSASSSGIDEQYF	TRBV20-1	TRBD2	TRBJ2-7	.
TGTGCCAGCTCACCGTCTAGCTCCTATAATTCACCCCTCCACTTT	CASSPSSSYNSPLHF	TRBV18	.	TRBJ1-6	.
TGTGCCAGTAGTATCGGGACAGGGGCCCCTACCGGGGAGCTGTTTTTT	CASSIGTGAPTGELFF	TRBV19	TRBD1	TRBJ2-2	.
TGTGCCAGCAGCCAAGATGCGGGCACCGGGGAGCTGTTTTTT	CASSQDAGTGELFF	TRBV3-1/TRBV3-2	.	TRBJ2-2	once
TGCAGCGTTGGGACACCCACCTATGGCTACACCTTC	CSVGTPTYGYTF	TRBV29-1	.	TRBJ1-2	.
TGCGCCAGCGGGAGGAGCGGGTCCTACGAGCAGTACTTC	CASGRSGSYEQYF	TRBV5-1	.	TRBJ2-7	.
TGTGCCAGCAGTCCATACCGGGACAGGGGGCAAAACACTGAAGCTTTCTTT	CASSPYRDRGQNTEAFF	TRBV27	TRBD1	TRBJ1-1	.
TGTGCCAGCAGCTCGACAGGTTATAGCAATCAGCCCCAGCATTTT	CASSSTGYSNQPQHF	TRBV28	.	TRBJ1-5	.
TGTGCCAGCAGTAAACAGGGCTACGAGCAGTACTTC	CASSKQGYEQYF	TRBV6-5	.	TRBJ2-7	.
TGCGCCAGCAGGAAGACAGGGTTGGGCACCGGGGAGCTGTTTTTT	CASRKTGLGTGELFF	TRBV5-1	TRBD1	TRBJ2-2	.
TGTGCCAGCAGCTTAGGGACAGGGTCGAACACCGGGGAGCTGTTTTTT	CASSLGTGSNTGELFF	TRBV7-9	TRBD1	TRBJ2-2	few
TGTGCCAGCACCATCGAGATGAGGGGCTACACCTTC	CASTIEMRGYTF	TRBV28	.	TRBJ1-2	once
TGCAGCGTTGAAGATTCCTTTGGCGGGTTCCAGTACTTC	CSVEDSFGGFQYF	TRBV29-1	.	TRBJ2-7	.
TGTGCCAGCAGCGTCCACGGGACAGGAGTAGGACCCCTCCACTTT	CASSVHGTGVGPLHF	TRBV9	TRBD1	TRBJ1-6	.
TGTGCCAGCAGTTACTCTCACAGGGCCTACGAGCAGTACTTC	CASSYSHRAYEQYF	TRBV6-5	.	TRBJ2-7	few
TGTGCCAGCAGCCGAGAGGTAGTAGCGGCGGTTCCCCGATATTACGAGCAGTACTTC	CASSREVVAAVPRYYEQYF	TRBV7-8	.	TRBJ2-7	.
TGTGCCAGCAGTTTTCGAGGAGGGACCTACGAGCAGTACTTC	CASSFRGGTYEQYF	TRBV28	.	TRBJ2-7	few
TGCAGCGGGGGACTAGCGGGAGACGAGCAGTACTTC	CSGGLAGDEQYF	TRBV29-1	TRBD2	TRBJ2-7	.
TGTGCTAGTGGTCCCGGCCTAGTGACGGGGGAGCAGTACTTC	CASGPGLVTGEQYF	TRBV12-5	.	TRBJ2-7	.
TGTGCCAGCAGTGGGACTAGCGGGATCGGTGGTGAGCAGTTCTTC	CASSGTSGIGGEQFF	TRBV6-6	TRBD2	TRBJ2-1	.
TGTGCCAGCAGCAAAGAAGGAGGTTCGGACGAAGCTTTCTTT	CASSKEGGSDEAFF	TRBV21-1	.	TRBJ1-1	.
TGCAGCGTTGAATTGTTGGCGGGGGGAGACACTGAAGCTTTCTTT	CSVELLAGGDTEAFF	TRBV29-1	.	TRBJ1-1	.
TGTGCCAGCAGTTCCGCCGGGACTAGAAAGAATGAGCAGTTCTTC	CASSSAGTRKNEQFF	TRBV6-5	TRBD2	TRBJ2-1	.
TGTGCCAGCAGTTCGTATGGACAGGGATATCAGCCCCAGCATTTT	CASSSYGQGYQPQHF	TRBV28	TRBD1	TRBJ1-5	.
TGTGCCAGCAGCGAGGGAAACACCATATATTTT	CASSEGNTIYF	TRBV28	.	TRBJ1-3	.
TGTGCCAGCAGTCCGGGGGGGTTGGGCTATGGCTACACCTTC	CASSPGGLGYGYTF	TRBV6-4	.	TRBJ1-2	.
TGCGCCAGCAGCTCCACATGGAGCTCCTATAATTCACCCCTCCACTTT	CASSSTWSSYNSPLHF	TRBV5-1	.	TRBJ1-6	.
TGTGCCAGCAGCCAAGGCCTAGCTTCAGAGACCCAGTACTTC	CASSQGLASETQYF	TRBV4-2	.	TRBJ2-5	.
TGCAGTGCGGGCCAGAGGGACACTGAAGCTTTCTTT	CSAGQRDTEAFF	TRBV29-1	.	TRBJ1-1	.
TGTGCCAGCAGTTACTACCGGGGGACAGATAATTCACCCCTCCACTTT	CASSYYRGTDNSPLHF	TRBV6-6	TRBD1	TRBJ1-6	.
TGCGCCAGCAGGGAGGGACTAGCGGAGCTGTACGAGCAGTACTTC	CASREGLAELYEQYF	TRBV5-1	TRBD2	TRBJ2-7	.
TGTGCCAGCAGCTTAATTGGGGGCCCCTACACCTTC	CASSLIGGPYTF	TRBV7-9	.	TRBJ1-2	.
TGTGCCAGCAGTTTATCGCAGGGTAGGACACCCCTCCACTTT	CASSLSQGRTPLHF	TRBV28	.	TRBJ1-6	.